Listed below are T cell receptor beta chains from one sample, sequenced in a study of neurological immune-mediated disorders. TCRdb fed the 5' RACE reads into MiXCR, producing one record per CDR3 protein. Here the sample spans some 70,000 distinct CDR3 sequences, 3.4% being singletons. The sample was PBMCs. The source is a man in his forties with multiple sclerosis. Both conserved end residues are part of each CDR3. The D gene is left open where the match is weak. Clone size is stated in some rows and not others, as once, few, many or a class when expanded.

TRBV5-1	TRBJ2-7	-	many	TGCGCCAGCAGCGGGGGGACGGTCGGCGAGCAGTACTTC	CASSGGTVGEQYF
TRBV5-1	TRBJ1-3	-	many	TGCGCCAGCAGCCCCGACAGCTCTGGAAACACCATATATTTT	CASSPDSSGNTIYF
TRBV6-5	TRBJ2-2	-	-	TGTGCCAGCAGTCCATCTACAGGGTTAGCCACCGGGGAGCTGTTTTTT	CASSPSTGLATGELFF
TRBV6-1	TRBJ1-4	TRBD1	many	TGTGCCACCCAGTGGGGGGGGACAGGGACCTCGAGACTGTTTTTT	CATQWGGTGTSRLFF
TRBV11-2	TRBJ1-3	-	many	TGTGCCAGCAGCCTCGGGGGGACTCAAAACACCATATATTTT	CASSLGGTQNTIYF
TRBV10-3	TRBJ2-1	TRBD2	many	TGTGCCATCAGCCAGACTAGCGGGGTCGACAATGAGCAGTTCTTC	CAISQTSGVDNEQFF
TRBV10-3	TRBJ1-2	-	many	TGTGCCATCAGTCCCCGCCCGGGGGATGGCTACACCTTC	CAISPRPGDGYTF
TRBV6-5	TRBJ1-4	-	many	TGTGCCAGCAGTTACGCACAGAATGAAAAACTGTTTTTT	CASSYAQNEKLFF
TRBV18	TRBJ2-7	TRBD1	many	TGTGCCAGCGCTACGCAGGGGGCTCTCAACGAGCAGTACTTC	CASATQGALNEQYF
TRBV5-1	TRBJ1-1	-	many	TGCGCCAGCAAGCTCGGGGGGCCCGGTGAAGCTTTCTTT	CASKLGGPGEAFF
TRBV10-3	TRBJ1-2	TRBD1	many	TGTGCCATCAGTGAGCCGGACAGGGGGCACGGCTACACCTTC	CAISEPDRGHGYTF
TRBV11-2	TRBJ1-2	TRBD1	many	TGTGCCAGCAGCCCGGCCCTCCAGGGGGCGTTGAGTGGCTACACCTTC	CASSPALQGALSGYTF
TRBV20-1	TRBJ1-3	-	many	TGCAGTGCTACGAACTTCGAAGACATATATTTT	CSATNFEDIYF
TRBV27	TRBJ1-1	TRBD1	few	TGTGCCAGCAGTTTATCGACAGGGACTGAAGCTTTCTTT	CASSLSTGTEAFF
TRBV29-1	TRBJ2-2	-	medium-sized	TGCAGCGTTATGATCGGGGAGCTGTTTTTT	CSVMIGELFF
TRBV29-1	TRBJ2-5	TRBD1	many	TGCAGCGTAGGTGGACAGGTTGGAAGGGACCAAGAGACCCAGTACTTC	CSVGGQVGRDQETQYF
TRBV7-9	TRBJ2-3	TRBD1	many	TGTGCCAGCAGCTTAGGGACAGGGGACACAGATACGCAGTATTTT	CASSLGTGDTDTQYF
TRBV12-3/TRBV12-4	TRBJ2-7	-	many	TGTGCCAGCAGTTTTAGGAACAAGGCCGGGGAGCAGTACTTC	CASSFRNKAGEQYF
TRBV5-1	TRBJ2-7	TRBD1	many	TGCGCCAGCAGCTTGGGGGGACAGGGGGGAGACTACGAGCAGTACTTC	CASSLGGQGGDYEQYF
TRBV20-1	TRBJ2-7	TRBD2	many	TGCAGTGCTAGCGGGCGACTAGCGAACGAGCAGTACTTC	CSASGRLANEQYF
TRBV10-2	TRBJ1-6	TRBD1	many	TGCGCCACCGAGGACAGGGATAATTCACCCCTCCACTTT	CATEDRDNSPLHF
TRBV29-1	TRBJ2-1	-	many	TGCAGCGTTGAAGAAGGGGAGACAGTCTCCTACAATGAGCAGTTCTTC	CSVEEGETVSYNEQFF
TRBV6-5	TRBJ2-3	TRBD2	many	TGTGCCAGCAGTTACTCGGGACTAGCGGGTTCAGAAACAGATACGCAGTATTTT	CASSYSGLAGSETDTQYF
TRBV12-3/TRBV12-4	TRBJ2-5	-	many	TGTGCCAGCAGTTTGACTCAGGGGATTCAAGAGACCCAGTACTTC	CASSLTQGIQETQYF
TRBV6-1	TRBJ2-5	-	many	TGTGCCAGCAGTGAAGCCGCAGGGGTACGAGAGACCCAGTACTTC	CASSEAAGVRETQYF
TRBV21-1	TRBJ1-2	-	many	TGTGCCAGCAGCAAAGGTGCGGGCGCCTATGGCTACACCTTC	CASSKGAGAYGYTF
TRBV6-5	TRBJ1-1	-	few	TGTGCCAGCAGTTACTCCGGCGGGGGGGGGGCCTCCTTAAGTGTGAACACTGAAGCTTTCTTT	CASSYSGGGGASLSVNTEAFF
TRBV5-1	TRBJ2-7	-	many	TGCGCCAGCAGCTTGGATTCTATGACCTACGAGCAGTACTTC	CASSLDSMTYEQYF
TRBV20-1	TRBJ2-1	-	many	TGCAGTGCTAGGGCTACGGAGCCCTCCTACAATGAGCAGTTCTTC	CSARATEPSYNEQFF
TRBV25-1	TRBJ2-7	-	many	TGTGCCAGCAGTGCCCCCGCGGGACTCTCCTACGAGCAGTACTTC	CASSAPAGLSYEQYF
TRBV7-8	TRBJ2-1	TRBD1	many	TGTGCCAGCAGCTTCAGGGGGCCAAGGGGTGAGCAGTTCTTC	CASSFRGPRGEQFF
TRBV11-1	TRBJ1-1	-	many	TGTGCCAGCAGCTCGGACAGAACTGAAGCTTTCTTT	CASSSDRTEAFF
TRBV7-2	TRBJ2-3	TRBD2	many	TGTGCCAGCAGCCTCCGACTAGCGGGAGCCCCCGGCGTAGATACGCAGTATTTT	CASSLRLAGAPGVDTQYF
TRBV4-1	TRBJ1-1	-	many	TGCGCCAGCAGCCAAGGACGACCGAACACTGAAGCTTTCTTT	CASSQGRPNTEAFF
TRBV20-1	TRBJ2-1	-	many	TGCAGTGCCGTGCGGGCCAATGAGCAGTTCTTC	CSAVRANEQFF
TRBV6-1	TRBJ2-3	-	many	TGTGCCAGCAGTGAAGTGAGGGGGAGCACAGATACGCAGTATTTT	CASSEVRGSTDTQYF
TRBV5-1	TRBJ1-2	-	few	TGCGCCAGCAAGAGCAACACCGTGACTGGAATACCCACCTTC	CASKSNTVTGIPTF